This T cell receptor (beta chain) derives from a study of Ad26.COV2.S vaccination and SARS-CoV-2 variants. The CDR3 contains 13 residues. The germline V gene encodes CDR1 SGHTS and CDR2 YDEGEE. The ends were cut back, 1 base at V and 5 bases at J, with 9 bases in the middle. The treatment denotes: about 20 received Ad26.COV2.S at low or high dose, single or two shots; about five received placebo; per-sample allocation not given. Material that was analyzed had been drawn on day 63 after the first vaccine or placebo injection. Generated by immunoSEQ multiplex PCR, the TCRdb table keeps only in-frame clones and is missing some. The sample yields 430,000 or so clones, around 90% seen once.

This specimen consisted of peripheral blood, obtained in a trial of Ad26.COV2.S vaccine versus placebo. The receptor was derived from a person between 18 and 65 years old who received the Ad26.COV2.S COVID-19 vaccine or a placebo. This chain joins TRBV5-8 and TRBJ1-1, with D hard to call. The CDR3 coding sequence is TGTGCCAGCAGCTTGTACGGAGGGACTGAAGCTTTCTTT. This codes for CASSLYGGTEAFF.